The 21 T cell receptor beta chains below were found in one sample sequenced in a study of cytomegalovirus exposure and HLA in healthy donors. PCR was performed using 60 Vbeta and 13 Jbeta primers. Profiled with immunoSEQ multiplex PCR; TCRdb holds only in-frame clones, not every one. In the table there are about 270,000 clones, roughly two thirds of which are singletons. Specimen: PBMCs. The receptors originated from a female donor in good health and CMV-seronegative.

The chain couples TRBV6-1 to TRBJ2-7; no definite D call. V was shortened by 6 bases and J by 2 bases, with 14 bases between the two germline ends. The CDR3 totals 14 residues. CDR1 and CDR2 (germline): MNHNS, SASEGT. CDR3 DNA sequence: TGTGCCAGCAGCTCGGAAGGAAGCGCCTACGAGCAGTACTTC. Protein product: CASSSEGSAYEQYF.

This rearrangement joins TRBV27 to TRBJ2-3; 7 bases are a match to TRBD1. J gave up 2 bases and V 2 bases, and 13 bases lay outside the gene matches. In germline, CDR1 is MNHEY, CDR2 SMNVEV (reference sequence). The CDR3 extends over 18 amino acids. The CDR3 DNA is TGTGCCAGCAGTTTACCTCACAGGGGTCCTACAAACACAGATACGCAGTATTTT. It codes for CASSLPHRGPTNTDTQYF.

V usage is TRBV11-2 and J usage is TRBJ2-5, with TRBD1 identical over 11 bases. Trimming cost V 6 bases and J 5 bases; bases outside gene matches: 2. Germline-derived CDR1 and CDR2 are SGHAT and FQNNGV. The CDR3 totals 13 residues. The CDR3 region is CASRDRGLETQYF. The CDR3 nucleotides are TGTGCCAGCAGGGACAGGGGGCTCGAGACCCAGTACTTC.

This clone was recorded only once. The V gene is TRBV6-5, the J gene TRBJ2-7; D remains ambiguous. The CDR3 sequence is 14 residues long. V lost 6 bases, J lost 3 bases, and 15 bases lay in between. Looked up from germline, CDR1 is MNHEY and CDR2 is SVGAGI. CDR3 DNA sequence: TGTGCCAGCAGGCTAAACCCGCCAAACTACGAGCAGTACTTC. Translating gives CASRLNPPNYEQYF.

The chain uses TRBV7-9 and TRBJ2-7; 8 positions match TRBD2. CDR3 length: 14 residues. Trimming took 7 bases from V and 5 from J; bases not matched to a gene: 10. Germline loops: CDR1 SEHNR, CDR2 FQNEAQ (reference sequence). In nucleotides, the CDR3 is TGTGCCAGCAACGTAGCGGGGAGCGTCGACGAGCAGTACTTC. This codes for CASNVAGSVDEQYF.

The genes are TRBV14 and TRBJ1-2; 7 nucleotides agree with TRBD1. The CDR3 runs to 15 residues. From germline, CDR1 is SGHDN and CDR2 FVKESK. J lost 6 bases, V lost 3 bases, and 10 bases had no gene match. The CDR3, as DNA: TGTGCCAGCAGCCAGGTTGCAGGGGGTACGGATGGCTACACCTTC. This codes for CASSQVAGGTDGYTF.

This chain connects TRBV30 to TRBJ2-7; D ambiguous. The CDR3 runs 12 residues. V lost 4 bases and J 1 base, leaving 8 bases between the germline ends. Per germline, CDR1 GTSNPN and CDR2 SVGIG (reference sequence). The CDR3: CAWTYESYEQYF. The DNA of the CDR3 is TGTGCCTGGACCTACGAGTCCTACGAGCAGTACTTC.

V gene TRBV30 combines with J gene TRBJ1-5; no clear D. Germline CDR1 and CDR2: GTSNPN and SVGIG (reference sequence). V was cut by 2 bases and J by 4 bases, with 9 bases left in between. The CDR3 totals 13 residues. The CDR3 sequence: CAWSLEANQPQHF. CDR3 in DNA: TGTGCCTGGAGTCTAGAGGCTAATCAGCCCCAGCATTTT. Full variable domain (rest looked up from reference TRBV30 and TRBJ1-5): SQTIHQWPATLVQPVGSPLSLECTVEGTSNPNLYWYRQAAGRGLQLLFYSVGIGQISSEVPQNLSASRPQDRQFILSSKKLLLSDSGFYLCAWSLEANQPQHFGDGTRLSIL.

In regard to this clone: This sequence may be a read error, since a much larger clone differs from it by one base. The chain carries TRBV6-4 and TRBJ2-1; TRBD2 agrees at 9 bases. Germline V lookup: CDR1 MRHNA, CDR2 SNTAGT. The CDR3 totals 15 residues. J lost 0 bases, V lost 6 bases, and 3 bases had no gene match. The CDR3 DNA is TGTGCCAGCAGCCCGCGGGAGGGCTCCTACAATGAGCAGTTCTTC. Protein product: CASSPREGSYNEQFF.

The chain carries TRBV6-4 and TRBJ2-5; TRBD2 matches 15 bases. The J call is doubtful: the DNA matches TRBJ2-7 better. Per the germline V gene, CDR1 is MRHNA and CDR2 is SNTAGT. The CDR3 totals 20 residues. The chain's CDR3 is CASSEDFWGTSGRRSYEQYF. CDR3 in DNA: TGTGCCAGCAGTGAAGATTTTTGGGGGACTAGCGGGAGGAGGTCCTACGAGCAGTACTTC.

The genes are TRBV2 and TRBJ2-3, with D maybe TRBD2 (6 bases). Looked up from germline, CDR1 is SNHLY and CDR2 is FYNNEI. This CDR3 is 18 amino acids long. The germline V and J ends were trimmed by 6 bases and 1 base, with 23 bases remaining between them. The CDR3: CASRAGAGLLYGTDTQYF. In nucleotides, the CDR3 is TGTGCCAGCAGGGCTGGGGCGGGATTGTTGTATGGCACAGATACGCAGTATTTT. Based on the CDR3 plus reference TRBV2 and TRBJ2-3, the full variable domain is EPEVTQTPSHQVTQMGQEVILRCVPISNHLYFYWYRQILGQKVEFLVSFYNNEISEKSEIFDDQFSVERPDGSNFTLKIRSTKLEDSAMYFCASRAGAGLLYGTDTQYFGPGTRLTVL.

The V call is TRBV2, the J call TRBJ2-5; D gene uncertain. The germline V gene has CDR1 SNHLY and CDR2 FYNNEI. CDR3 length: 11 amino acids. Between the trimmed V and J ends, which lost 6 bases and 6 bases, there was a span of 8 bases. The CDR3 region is CASRADKTQYF. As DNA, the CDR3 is TGTGCCAGCAGGGCCGATAAGACCCAGTACTTC.

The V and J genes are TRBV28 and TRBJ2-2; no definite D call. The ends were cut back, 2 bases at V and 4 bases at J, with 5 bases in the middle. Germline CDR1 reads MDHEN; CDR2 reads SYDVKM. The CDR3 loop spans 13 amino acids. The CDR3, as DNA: TGTGCCAGCAGTTTAGGCCCCACCGGGGAGCTGTTTTTT. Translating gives CASSLGPTGELFF.

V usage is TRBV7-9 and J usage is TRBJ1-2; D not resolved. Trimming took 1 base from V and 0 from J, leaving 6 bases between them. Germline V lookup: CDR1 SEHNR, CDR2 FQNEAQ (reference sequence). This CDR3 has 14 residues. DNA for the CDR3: TGTGCCAGCAGCTTAGGCGGATCTAACTATGGCTACACCTTC. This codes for CASSLGGSNYGYTF.

The CDR3 reads CASSYLAGEVNEQFF. The CDR3 DNA follows: TGTGCCAGCAGCTATTTAGCGGGAGAAGTTAATGAGCAGTTCTTC. The V call is TRBV11-3, the J call TRBJ2-1, with 9 nucleotides matching TRBD2. CDR3 length equals 15 residues. Germline V gene sequence: CDR1 SGHNT, CDR2 YENEEA. Trimming cost V 4 bases and J 7 bases; bases outside gene matches: 8.

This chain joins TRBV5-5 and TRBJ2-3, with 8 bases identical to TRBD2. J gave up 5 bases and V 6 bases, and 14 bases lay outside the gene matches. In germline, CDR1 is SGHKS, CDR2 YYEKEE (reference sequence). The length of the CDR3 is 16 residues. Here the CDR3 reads CASTSSYGGAVDTQYF. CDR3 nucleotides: TGTGCCAGCACCTCTTCCTACGGGGGGGCTGTAGATACGCAGTATTTT.

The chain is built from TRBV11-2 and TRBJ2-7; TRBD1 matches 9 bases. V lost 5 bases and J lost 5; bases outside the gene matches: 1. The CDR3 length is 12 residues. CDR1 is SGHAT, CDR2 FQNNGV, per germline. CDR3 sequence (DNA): TGTGCCAGCAGCCGGGACAGGGACGAGCAGTACTTC. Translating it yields CASSRDRDEQYF. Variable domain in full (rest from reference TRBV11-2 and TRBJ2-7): EAGVAQSPRYKIIEKRQSVAFWCNPISGHATLYWYQQILGQGPKLLIQFQNNGVVDDSQLPKDRFSAERLKGVDSTLKIQPAKLEDSAVYLCASSRDRDEQYFGPGTRLTVT.

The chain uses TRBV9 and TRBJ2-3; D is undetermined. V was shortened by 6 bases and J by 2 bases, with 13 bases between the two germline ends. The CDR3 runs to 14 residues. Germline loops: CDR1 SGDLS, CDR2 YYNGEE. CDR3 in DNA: TGTGCCAGCACTCCGAGACTGGACACAGATACGCAGTATTTT. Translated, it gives CASTPRLDTDTQYF.

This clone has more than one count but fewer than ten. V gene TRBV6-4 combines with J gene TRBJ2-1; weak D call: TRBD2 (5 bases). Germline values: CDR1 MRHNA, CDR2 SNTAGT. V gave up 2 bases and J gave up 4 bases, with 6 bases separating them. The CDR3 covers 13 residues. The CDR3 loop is CASSDERYNEQFF. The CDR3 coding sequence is TGTGCCAGCAGTGACGAGCGGTACAATGAGCAGTTCTTC.

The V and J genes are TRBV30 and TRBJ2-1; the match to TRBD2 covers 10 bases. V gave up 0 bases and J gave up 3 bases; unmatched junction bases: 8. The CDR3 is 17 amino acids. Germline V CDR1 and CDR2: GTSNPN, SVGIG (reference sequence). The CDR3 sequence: CAWSVILTSGLYNEQFF. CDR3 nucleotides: TGTGCCTGGAGTGTTATCTTGACTAGCGGGCTCTACAATGAGCAGTTCTTC.

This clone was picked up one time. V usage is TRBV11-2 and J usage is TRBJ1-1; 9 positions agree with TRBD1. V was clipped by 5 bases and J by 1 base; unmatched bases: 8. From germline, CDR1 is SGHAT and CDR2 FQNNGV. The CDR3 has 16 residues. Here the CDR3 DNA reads TGTGCCAGCAGCATGTACAGGGGGCGGGGGAACACTGAAGCTTTCTTT. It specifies CASSMYRGRGNTEAFF.